A selection of T cell receptor beta chains follows, all from one sample in a study of shared clonotypes between healthy human individuals. Measured with immunoSEQ multiplex PCR; TCRdb has only the in-frame clones, and not every one. This sample yields approximately 810,000 clones, of which 80% to 95% are seen a single time; around 24% belongs to the top ten. The sample comprised naive CD8+ T cells sorted from blood. These receptors came from a young man in good health. Both conserved end residues are part of each CDR3. The order of the fields is V gene, D gene, clone size, J gene, CDR3 DNA, CDR3 protein. A D gene is named only where the DNA matches it firmly. Clone size, where shown, is once, few, many, or a class for clones that have expanded.

v_call: TRBV5-6
d_call: TRBD1
clone_size: -
j_call: TRBJ1-1
cdr3_nt: TGTGCCAGCAGCCCGATTACAGGGGGCACTGAAGCTTTCTTT
cdr3_aa: CASSPITGGTEAFF

v_call: TRBV13
d_call: TRBD2
clone_size: -
j_call: TRBJ2-1
cdr3_nt: TGTGCCAGCAGCTCCGGGGGGAGTGTAGGTCCTCTGAGCTCCTACAATGAGCAGTTCTTC
cdr3_aa: CASSSGGSVGPLSSYNEQFF

v_call: TRBV4-1
d_call: -
clone_size: -
j_call: TRBJ1-4
cdr3_nt: TGCGCCAGCAGCCAAGGGGGGAATGAGAAACTGTTTTTT
cdr3_aa: CASSQGGNEKLFF

v_call: TRBV5-5
d_call: -
clone_size: -
j_call: TRBJ2-7
cdr3_nt: TGTGCCAGCAGCCGAACTGGAGCCACCGCCTACGAGCAGTACTTC
cdr3_aa: CASSRTGATAYEQYF

v_call: TRBV7-8
d_call: -
clone_size: -
j_call: TRBJ2-5
cdr3_nt: TGTGCCAGCAGCTTAGTCAACAACGGGGAGACCCAGTACTTC
cdr3_aa: CASSLVNNGETQYF

v_call: TRBV9
d_call: TRBD2
clone_size: -
j_call: TRBJ2-3
cdr3_nt: TGTGCCAGCAGCGTAGGGCTAGCGGGATTGGTCGATACGCAGTATTTT
cdr3_aa: CASSVGLAGLVDTQYF

v_call: TRBV19
d_call: -
clone_size: -
j_call: TRBJ2-7
cdr3_nt: TGTGCCAGTAGTACCCGAGACGGAGCCTACGAGCAGTACTTC
cdr3_aa: CASSTRDGAYEQYF

v_call: TRBV6-5
d_call: -
clone_size: -
j_call: TRBJ1-4
cdr3_nt: TGTGCCAGCAGTTACTCGACAGGAGAGAATGAAAAACTGTTTTTT
cdr3_aa: CASSYSTGENEKLFF

v_call: TRBV29-1
d_call: TRBD2
clone_size: once
j_call: TRBJ2-1
cdr3_nt: TGCAGCGTTTGGACTAGCGACAACAATGAGCAGTTCTTC
cdr3_aa: CSVWTSDNNEQFF

v_call: TRBV7-9
d_call: -
clone_size: -
j_call: TRBJ2-7
cdr3_nt: TGTGCCAGCAGCTTTTTTCTTAGCGAGCCGGGGGCGGCCTACGAGCAGTACTTC
cdr3_aa: CASSFFLSEPGAAYEQYF

v_call: TRBV4-3
d_call: TRBD1
clone_size: -
j_call: TRBJ1-4
cdr3_nt: TGCGCCAGCAGCCAACGGACAGGGGGCCTAACTAATGAAAAACTGTTTTTT
cdr3_aa: CASSQRTGGLTNEKLFF

v_call: TRBV7-9
d_call: -
clone_size: -
j_call: TRBJ2-1
cdr3_nt: TGTGCCAGCAGCTTGACAGGGAGAGGGGGGCTTCACAATGAGCAGTTCTTC
cdr3_aa: CASSLTGRGGLHNEQFF

v_call: TRBV27
d_call: TRBD1
clone_size: -
j_call: TRBJ1-2
cdr3_nt: TGTGCCAGCAGTCCCCGGGGGACAGGGGTTAACTATGGCTACACCTTC
cdr3_aa: CASSPRGTGVNYGYTF

v_call: TRBV4-1
d_call: TRBD2
clone_size: -
j_call: TRBJ2-5
cdr3_nt: TGCGCCAGCAGCCAACAGACTAGCGGGGAAGAGACCCAGTACTTC
cdr3_aa: CASSQQTSGEETQYF

v_call: TRBV5-1
d_call: -
clone_size: -
j_call: TRBJ2-7
cdr3_nt: TGCGCCAGCAGCTTGACAGGGCCCCCCCACGAGCAGTACTTC
cdr3_aa: CASSLTGPPHEQYF

v_call: TRBV28
d_call: TRBD1
clone_size: -
j_call: TRBJ1-4
cdr3_nt: TGTGCCAGCAGTCCCAGGGGGCGAGGCGAAAAACTGTTTTTT
cdr3_aa: CASSPRGRGEKLFF

v_call: TRBV7-8
d_call: -
clone_size: few
j_call: TRBJ2-7
cdr3_nt: TGTGCCAGCAGCTTAGAGCCGGGATACGAGCAGTACTTC
cdr3_aa: CASSLEPGYEQYF

v_call: TRBV6-5
d_call: TRBD1
clone_size: -
j_call: TRBJ2-7
cdr3_nt: TGTGCCAGCAGTCTAGGGGGCGTCTTGAACGAGCAGTACTTC
cdr3_aa: CASSLGGVLNEQYF

v_call: TRBV7-2
d_call: TRBD2
clone_size: -
j_call: TRBJ2-1
cdr3_nt: TGTGCCAGCAGCACCCCCGGGACTAGCATCTATGAGCAGTTCTTC
cdr3_aa: CASSTPGTSIYEQFF

v_call: TRBV6-5
d_call: -
clone_size: -
j_call: TRBJ2-7
cdr3_nt: TGTGCCAGCAGTTACACAGACGGCTCCTACGAGCAGTACTTC
cdr3_aa: CASSYTDGSYEQYF

v_call: TRBV9
d_call: TRBD2
clone_size: -
j_call: TRBJ2-3
cdr3_nt: TGTGCCAGCAGCCTAGCGGGAGGTACAGATACGCAGTATTTT
cdr3_aa: CASSLAGGTDTQYF

v_call: TRBV4-3
d_call: TRBD1
clone_size: -
j_call: TRBJ1-5
cdr3_nt: TGCGCCAGCAGCCGGGACAGGGACAATCAGCCCCAGCATTTT
cdr3_aa: CASSRDRDNQPQHF

v_call: TRBV10-2
d_call: -
clone_size: -
j_call: TRBJ2-7
cdr3_nt: TGCGCCAGCAGTCCTAGCAGTTTGTACGAGCAGTACTTC
cdr3_aa: CASSPSSLYEQYF

v_call: TRBV7-3
d_call: -
clone_size: -
j_call: TRBJ2-1
cdr3_nt: TGTGCCAGCAGCTCCAGAAACAATGACCGCCACGGAAATGAGCAGTTCTTC
cdr3_aa: CASSSRNNDRHGNEQFF

v_call: TRBV9
d_call: -
clone_size: -
j_call: TRBJ1-3
cdr3_nt: TGTGCCAGCAGCGACACTTCTGGAAACACCATATATTTT
cdr3_aa: CASSDTSGNTIYF

v_call: TRBV27
d_call: -
clone_size: -
j_call: TRBJ2-3
cdr3_nt: TGTGCCAGCAGTTTATCGGCCGCCTCAAACACAGATACGCAGTATTTT
cdr3_aa: CASSLSAASNTDTQYF

v_call: TRBV11-2
d_call: -
clone_size: -
j_call: TRBJ1-1
cdr3_nt: TGTGCCAGCACCGGATCTGTCCCCCAAGGGGAAGGGGACACTGAAGCTTTCTTT
cdr3_aa: CASTGSVPQGEGDTEAFF

v_call: TRBV15
d_call: -
clone_size: -
j_call: TRBJ1-2
cdr3_nt: TGTGCCACCAGCACCCCTGGGGAGATTAACTATGGCTACACCTTC
cdr3_aa: CATSTPGEINYGYTF

v_call: TRBV5-5
d_call: -
clone_size: -
j_call: TRBJ2-7
cdr3_nt: TGTGCCAGCAGCTCCCCAGGGATTTACGAGCAGTACTTC
cdr3_aa: CASSSPGIYEQYF

v_call: TRBV11-2
d_call: -
clone_size: -
j_call: TRBJ2-1
cdr3_nt: TGTGCCAGCAGCTTATACAACAATGAGCAGTTCTTC
cdr3_aa: CASSLYNNEQFF

v_call: TRBV6-1
d_call: -
clone_size: -
j_call: TRBJ2-2
cdr3_nt: TGTGCCAGCAGGGCAACCGGGGAGCTGTTTTTT
cdr3_aa: CASRATGELFF

v_call: TRBV2
d_call: TRBD1
clone_size: -
j_call: TRBJ2-7
cdr3_nt: TGTGCCGCCAGGGACAGCGTGTACGAGCAGTACTTC
cdr3_aa: CAARDSVYEQYF

v_call: TRBV30
d_call: -
clone_size: -
j_call: TRBJ2-5
cdr3_nt: TGTGCCTGGAGTGTGGCGAGGGGCCGGGGAGAGACCCAGTACTTC
cdr3_aa: CAWSVARGRGETQYF

v_call: TRBV27
d_call: TRBD2
clone_size: -
j_call: TRBJ2-4
cdr3_nt: TGTGCCAGCAGTTTTGCTGGGGAGGGAAACATTCAGTACTTC
cdr3_aa: CASSFAGEGNIQYF

v_call: TRBV19
d_call: -
clone_size: -
j_call: TRBJ2-2
cdr3_nt: TGTGCCTTAATCGGGAACGCGAACACCGGGGAGCTGTTTTTT
cdr3_aa: CALIGNANTGELFF

v_call: TRBV28
d_call: TRBD2
clone_size: -
j_call: TRBJ2-7
cdr3_nt: TGTGCCAGCACCACGACGGCCGGGGGGTTGGAATCTGACGAGCAGTACTTC
cdr3_aa: CASTTTAGGLESDEQYF

v_call: TRBV7-9
d_call: -
clone_size: once
j_call: TRBJ2-2
cdr3_nt: TGTGCCTTACCGGGACCAGACACCGGGGAGCTGTTTTTT
cdr3_aa: CALPGPDTGELFF

v_call: TRBV27
d_call: -
clone_size: once
j_call: TRBJ2-7
cdr3_nt: TGTGCCAGCTCCGTAGGGGGAGCCCCCCCCTACGAGCAGTACTTC
cdr3_aa: CASSVGGAPPYEQYF

v_call: TRBV4-1
d_call: TRBD1
clone_size: -
j_call: TRBJ2-4
cdr3_nt: TGCGCCAGCAGCCAAGAGGAGGTGGGGACAGGGCCAAAAAACATTCAGTACTTC
cdr3_aa: CASSQEEVGTGPKNIQYF

v_call: TRBV7-9
d_call: TRBD2
clone_size: -
j_call: TRBJ2-1
cdr3_nt: TGTGCCAGCAGCTTAGAGTCTCTAGCGGGAGGGCCGGGTGACAATGAGCAGTTCTTC
cdr3_aa: CASSLESLAGGPGDNEQFF

v_call: TRBV7-9
d_call: -
clone_size: -
j_call: TRBJ2-7
cdr3_nt: TGTGCCAGCAGTCCCCCCGATTACGAGCAGTACTTC
cdr3_aa: CASSPPDYEQYF

v_call: TRBV7-9
d_call: -
clone_size: few
j_call: TRBJ1-4
cdr3_nt: TGTGCCAGCAGCACTGGACAGTACGAAAAACTGTTTTTT
cdr3_aa: CASSTGQYEKLFF

v_call: TRBV6-4
d_call: TRBD1
clone_size: -
j_call: TRBJ2-1
cdr3_nt: TGTGCCAGCAGTTTGACAGGGGGAGTCAATGAGCAGTTCTTC
cdr3_aa: CASSLTGGVNEQFF

v_call: TRBV19
d_call: -
clone_size: -
j_call: TRBJ2-1
cdr3_nt: TGTGCCAGTAGTATAATCGACAGCACCTACAATGAGCAGTTCTTC
cdr3_aa: CASSIIDSTYNEQFF

v_call: TRBV7-9
d_call: TRBD2
clone_size: -
j_call: TRBJ2-1
cdr3_nt: TGTGCCAGCAGCTCACCGGGACTAGCGGGGGATCGGCAGTTCTTC
cdr3_aa: CASSSPGLAGDRQFF

v_call: TRBV2
d_call: TRBD1
clone_size: few
j_call: TRBJ2-7
cdr3_nt: TGTGCCAGCAGCGGACAGGTTATGTCCGTCCGCTCCGACTACGAGCAGTACTTC
cdr3_aa: CASSGQVMSVRSDYEQYF

v_call: TRBV12-5
d_call: TRBD2
clone_size: -
j_call: TRBJ2-1
cdr3_nt: TGTGCTAGTGGTTCATGGACTAGCGGGAGTCGGAATGAGCAGTTCTTC
cdr3_aa: CASGSWTSGSRNEQFF

v_call: TRBV9
d_call: -
clone_size: -
j_call: TRBJ2-5
cdr3_nt: TGTGCCAGCAGCGCCTACCCGGGGCTCGGGGAGACCCAGTACTTC
cdr3_aa: CASSAYPGLGETQYF

v_call: TRBV9
d_call: -
clone_size: -
j_call: TRBJ1-1
cdr3_nt: TGTGCCAGCAGCGTAGCGTCGGGGGAGGACACTGAAGCTTTCTTT
cdr3_aa: CASSVASGEDTEAFF

v_call: TRBV28
d_call: -
clone_size: -
j_call: TRBJ1-3
cdr3_nt: TGTGCCAGCAGTTTATGGCCGGATGGAAACACCATATATTTT
cdr3_aa: CASSLWPDGNTIYF

v_call: TRBV5-1
d_call: -
clone_size: -
j_call: TRBJ2-5
cdr3_nt: TGCGCCAGCAGCAAGGAACAGGGACACGAGACCCAGTACTTC
cdr3_aa: CASSKEQGHETQYF

v_call: TRBV2
d_call: TRBD2
clone_size: once
j_call: TRBJ2-2
cdr3_nt: TGTGCCAGCAGTGAAACCCCTCTCCGAGGTCTAGCGGGAGCCGGGGAGCTGTTTTTT
cdr3_aa: CASSETPLRGLAGAGELFF

v_call: TRBV5-5
d_call: TRBD1
clone_size: -
j_call: TRBJ2-4
cdr3_nt: TGTGCCAGCAGCGGGTGGACAGGGGGCGGTTCTCATGCCAAAAACATTCAGTACTTC
cdr3_aa: CASSGWTGGGSHAKNIQYF

v_call: TRBV7-9
d_call: -
clone_size: -
j_call: TRBJ2-7
cdr3_nt: TGTGCCAGCAGCTTAGTGAGGGGCGCCGGCGAGCAGTACTTC
cdr3_aa: CASSLVRGAGEQYF

v_call: TRBV10-1
d_call: TRBD2
clone_size: -
j_call: TRBJ2-1
cdr3_nt: TGCGCCAGCAGTGAGACGGCGGGAGCTTACAATGAGCAGTTCTTC
cdr3_aa: CASSETAGAYNEQFF

v_call: TRBV19
d_call: -
clone_size: -
j_call: TRBJ1-4
cdr3_nt: TGTGCCAGTAGTATAGCCCCGGGGAGGAGCACAACTAATGAAAAACTGTTTTTT
cdr3_aa: CASSIAPGRSTTNEKLFF

v_call: TRBV5-4
d_call: TRBD2
clone_size: -
j_call: TRBJ2-7
cdr3_nt: TGTGCCAGCAGCTTGAGGGCTAGCGGGTCTACCGATTCCTACGAGCAGTACTTC
cdr3_aa: CASSLRASGSTDSYEQYF

v_call: TRBV10-3
d_call: -
clone_size: few
j_call: TRBJ1-2
cdr3_nt: TGTGCCATCAGTGAGTCAGACAGCTATGGCTACACCTTC
cdr3_aa: CAISESDSYGYTF